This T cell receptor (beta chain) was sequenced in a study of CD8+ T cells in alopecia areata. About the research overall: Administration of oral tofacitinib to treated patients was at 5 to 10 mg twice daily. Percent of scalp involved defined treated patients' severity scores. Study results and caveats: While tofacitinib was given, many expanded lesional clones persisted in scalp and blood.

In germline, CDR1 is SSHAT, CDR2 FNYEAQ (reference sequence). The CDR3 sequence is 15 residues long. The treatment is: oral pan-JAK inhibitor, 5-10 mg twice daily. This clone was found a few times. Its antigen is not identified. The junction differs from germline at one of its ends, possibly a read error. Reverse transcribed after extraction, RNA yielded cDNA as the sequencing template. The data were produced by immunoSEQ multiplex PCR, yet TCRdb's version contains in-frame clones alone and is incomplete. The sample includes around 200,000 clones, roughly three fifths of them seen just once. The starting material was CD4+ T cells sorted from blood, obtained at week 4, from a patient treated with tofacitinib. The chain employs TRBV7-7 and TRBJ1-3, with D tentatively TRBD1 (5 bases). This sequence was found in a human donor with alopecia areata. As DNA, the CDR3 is TGTGCTAGCAGCCCCGGGACGGCTTCTGGAAACACCATATATTTT. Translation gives CASSPGTASGNTIYF.